The 23 T cell receptor beta chains reported below all come from one sample, sequenced in a study of cytomegalovirus exposure and HLA in healthy donors. TCRdb's copy holds only in-frame clones and misses some; the assay was immunoSEQ multiplex PCR. The table lists approximately 170,000 clones, roughly nine tenths of them singletons. The material sequenced was PBMCs. The source of these receptors is a woman aged 18 to 35 in good health and CMV-seropositive.

This clone appeared once. CDR3 loop: CATSREAGLNTEAFF. The CDR3 DNA reads as TGTGCCACCAGCAGAGAGGCGGGGTTGAACACTGAAGCTTTCTTT. V usage is TRBV15 and J usage is TRBJ1-1, with no clear D. The V gene lost 0 bases and the J gene lost 0 bases, with 8 bases spanning the gap. CDR1 and CDR2 (germline): LNHNV, YYDKDF (reference sequence). There are 15 residues in the CDR3.

This chain uses TRBV10-3 with TRBJ2-1; TRBD1 agrees at 8 bases. J gave up 9 bases and V 2 bases, and 15 bases lay outside the gene matches. This CDR3 region has 17 residues. CDR1 and CDR2 from the germline V gene are ENHRY and SYGVKD. The CDR3, as DNA: TGTGCCATCAGTGAGATGGGTGAAGGACAGGGAAGGAGTGAGCAGTTCTTC. Encoded protein: CAISEMGEGQGRSEQFF.

V is TRBV28 and J is TRBJ1-5; D is ambiguous. Trimming pared 5 bases from V and 5 bases from J, leaving 10 bases between. The V gene's germline CDR1 is MDHEN and CDR2 SYDVKM. CDR3 length equals 13 residues. CDR3 coding DNA: TGTGCCAGCAGTCTACTGAGAGATCAGCCCCAGCATTTT. Protein: CASSLLRDQPQHF. The full variable domain, rest sourced from reference TRBV28 and TRBJ1-5, is DVKVTQSSRYLVKRTGEKVFLECVQDMDHENMFWYRQDPGLGLRLIYFSYDVKMKEKGDIPEGYSVSREKKERFSLILESASTNQTSMYLCASSLLRDQPQHFGDGTRLSIL.

This clone was seen only a few times. The chain has TRBV28 and TRBJ1-2; D unclear. In germline, CDR1 is MDHEN, CDR2 SYDVKM. The CDR3 totals 14 residues. Trimming took off 3 bases at V and 2 bases at J, with 10 bases between the two ends. CDR3 in DNA: TGTGCCAGCAGTTTGACGGGAGGAAACTATGGCTACACCTTC. The encoded protein is CASSLTGGNYGYTF.

The chain recombines TRBV5-4 with TRBJ1-1; a possible D gene is TRBD1 (5 bases). In germline, CDR1 is SGHNT, CDR2 YYREEE (reference sequence). The CDR3 sequence is 12 residues long. Trimming removed 9 bases from V and 0 bases from J, with 9 bases in between. CDR3 sequence: CATGGVNTEAFF. CDR3 nucleotide sequence: TGTGCCACGGGGGGGGTGAACACTGAAGCTTTCTTT.

V and J are TRBV27 and TRBJ2-7, with D maybe TRBD1 (5 bases). Germline V gene lookup returns CDR1 MNHEY and CDR2 SMNVEV (reference sequence). The CDR3 totals 14 residues. V was pared by 3 bases and J by 1 base, with 10 bases between. As DNA, the CDR3 is TGTGCCAGCAGTTTTTCCGCAGGGTCCTACGAGCAGTACTTC. It specifies CASSFSAGSYEQYF.

V is TRBV30 and J is TRBJ2-1; D perhaps matches TRBD1 (6 bases). V shed 3 bases and J shed 5 bases, with 23 bases lying between them. The length of the CDR3 is 17 residues. Germline CDR1 reads GTSNPN; CDR2 reads SVGIG (reference sequence). CDR3 bases: TGTGCCTGGAGCGACACCCCAGGGACACCAGGGCACAATGAGCAGTTCTTC. Translated: CAWSDTPGTPGHNEQFF.

The chain links TRBV7-9 to TRBJ2-5; D gene uncertain. The germline gives CDR1 SEHNR, CDR2 FQNEAQ (reference sequence). The V end was cut by 8 bases, the J end by 2 bases, with 12 bases between. CDR3 length equals 13 residues. The CDR3 DNA is TGTGCCAGCCGCAGTCGGGTTCAAGAGACCCAGTACTTC. Encoded protein: CASRSRVQETQYF. The whole variable domain, remainder taken from reference TRBV7-9 and TRBJ2-5, is DTGVSQNPRHKITKRGQNVTFRCDPISEHNRLYWYRQTLGQGPEFLTYFQNEAQLEKSRLLSDRFSAERPKGSFSTLEIQRTEQGDSAMYLCASRSRVQETQYFGPGTRLLVL.

This clone was seen a single time. The rearrangement uses TRBV5-1 and TRBJ2-3, with D possibly being TRBD1 (6 bases). Trimming pared 2 bases from V and 5 bases from J, leaving 24 bases between. The germline V gene has CDR1 SGHRS and CDR2 YFSETQ. CDR3 length: 18 amino acids. CDR3 nucleotides: TGCGCCAGCAGCTTTATCGGCGTAAGTGGTGGGGGCAGAGATACGCAGTATTTT. Encoded protein: CASSFIGVSGGGRDTQYF. Combining the CDR3 with reference TRBV5-1 and TRBJ2-3 gives the whole variable domain KAGVTQTPRYLIKTRGQQVTLSCSPISGHRSVSWYQQTPGQGLQFLFEYFSETQRNKGNFPGRFSGRQFSNSRSEMNVSTLELGDSALYLCASSFIGVSGGGRDTQYFGPGTRLTVL.

The V and J genes are TRBV4-1 and TRBJ2-1; D is undetermined. The CDR3 extends over 21 amino acids. Trimming took 3 bases from V and 3 from J, leaving 30 bases between them. Germline CDR1 reads MGHRA; CDR2 reads YSYEKL. The CDR3 sequence is CASSHYPQRALTLTDYNEQFF. For the CDR3, the DNA is TGCGCCAGCAGCCATTACCCCCAGCGCGCCCTCACGTTGACTGACTACAATGAGCAGTTCTTC.

This sequence joins TRBV18 and TRBJ1-4; 9 nucleotides match TRBD1. CDR1 KGHSH and CDR2 LQKENI come from the germline V gene. Losses at the gene ends were 5 bases for V and 8 bases for J; bases not matched to a gene: 6. This CDR3 contains 14 residues. CDR3 sequence: CASSDATGGEKLFF. For the CDR3, the DNA is TGTGCCAGCTCAGATGCGACAGGGGGGGAAAAACTGTTTTTT.

The CDR3 spells CASSPGGTQSYNEQFF. For the CDR3, the DNA is TGCGCCAGCAGCCCGGGGGGGACACAATCCTACAATGAGCAGTTCTTC. This sequence joins TRBV4-1 and TRBJ2-1; 8 nucleotides line up with TRBD2. Per the germline V gene, CDR1 is MGHRA and CDR2 is YSYEKL. J lost 1 base, V lost 4 bases, and 6 bases had no gene match. There are 16 residues in the CDR3.

The chain carries TRBV7-2 and TRBJ2-4; no reliable D call. Germline CDR1 SGHTA, CDR2 FQGNSA. V was clipped by 5 bases and J by 4 bases, with 12 bases between them. CDR3 length: 14 amino acids. The CDR3 spells CASSTPQQKNIQYF. As DNA, the CDR3 is TGTGCCAGCAGCACACCCCAACAGAAAAACATTCAGTACTTC. Full variable domain (remainder filled in from reference TRBV7-2 and TRBJ2-4): GAGVSQSPSNKVTEKGKDVELRCDPISGHTALYWYRQSLGQGLEFLIYFQGNSAPDKSGLPSDRFSAERTGGSVSTLTIQRTQQEDSAVYLCASSTPQQKNIQYFGAGTRLSVL.

This chain uses TRBV25-1 with TRBJ1-2; no clear D gene. Trimming cost V 2 bases and J 4 bases, with 11 bases left between them. Germline V gene sequence: CDR1 MGHDK, CDR2 SYGVNS. CDR3 length: 14 residues. The chain's CDR3 is CASSEPEGSYGYTF. CDR3 bases: TGTGCCAGCAGTGAACCTGAGGGCTCCTATGGCTACACCTTC.

The rearrangement links TRBV5-1 to TRBJ1-1; maybe TRBD1 (5 bases). Germline V gene data show CDR1 as SGHRS and CDR2 as YFSETQ. This CDR3 has 15 residues. Trimming removed 2 bases from V and 1 base from J, with 12 bases in between. The CDR3 is CASSFNRPENTEAFF. CDR3 nucleotides: TGCGCCAGCAGCTTTAACAGGCCGGAGAACACTGAAGCTTTCTTT.

The rearrangement links TRBV11-2 to TRBJ2-4, with TRBD2 as a possible D gene (6 bases). The length of the CDR3 is 19 residues. V was clipped by 1 base and J by 0 bases, with 19 bases between them. Germline V CDR1 and CDR2: SGHAT, FQNNGV. CDR3 residues: CASSLGTGVAVLAKNIQYF. CDR3 bases: TGTGCCAGCAGCTTAGGGACGGGGGTAGCGGTTCTAGCCAAAAACATTCAGTACTTC.

V is TRBV19 and J is TRBJ2-2; 7 bases fit TRBD2. The CDR3 is 15 residues long. Germline CDR1 and CDR2: LNHDA and SQIVND (reference sequence). J lost 8 bases, V lost 5 bases, and 11 bases had no gene match. The CDR3 spells CASSGRGVMTGELFF. The CDR3 DNA is TGTGCCAGTAGTGGACGGGGGGTTATGACTGGGGAGCTGTTTTTT.

The chain recombines TRBV5-1 with TRBJ2-2; 8 bases align to TRBD1. This CDR3 is built from 16 residues. V trimming: 4 bases; J trimming: 8 bases; junction bases outside the gene matches: 13. Germline assignment: CDR1 SGHRS and CDR2 YFSETQ. The chain's CDR3 is CASSLSGQGIAGELFF. CDR3 coding DNA: TGCGCCAGCAGCCTCTCAGGACAGGGAATAGCGGGGGAGCTGTTTTTT.

This chain connects TRBV7-2 to TRBJ1-2; 8 nucleotides agree with TRBD1. The CDR3 length is 13 residues. V gave up 1 base and J gave up 12 bases; unmatched junction bases: 7. The germline CDR1 and CDR2 sequences are SGHTA and FQGNSA. This chain's CDR3 is CASSLGGQGVNTF. DNA for the CDR3: TGTGCCAGCAGCTTAGGAGGACAGGGAGTTAACACCTTC.

J is TRBJ2-5 and V is TRBV7-2; a weak D match, TRBD2 (6 bases). This CDR3 has 16 residues. Looked up from germline, CDR1 is SGHTA and CDR2 is FQGNSA. Trimming removed 4 bases at V and 8 bases at J, with 23 bases between. The CDR3 DNA reads as TGTGCCAGCAGCTCAACGGCGGGGCTTCCCCGTGGAACCCAGTACTTC. This sequence encodes CASSSTAGLPRGTQYF.

This rearrangement joins TRBV28 to TRBJ2-7, with TRBD2 matching 8 bases. J lost 3 bases, V lost 6 bases, and 16 bases had no gene match. Germline V gene data show CDR1 as MDHEN and CDR2 as SYDVKM. This CDR3 is built from 17 residues. The DNA for the CDR3 is TGTGCCAGCAGAAGCCCGCTAGCGGGCCCTTCAATCTACGAGCAGTACTTC. Amino acid sequence: CASRSPLAGPSIYEQYF. Full variable domain (outside the CDR3, taken from reference TRBV28 and TRBJ2-7): DVKVTQSSRYLVKRTGEKVFLECVQDMDHENMFWYRQDPGLGLRLIYFSYDVKMKEKGDIPEGYSVSREKKERFSLILESASTNQTSMYLCASRSPLAGPSIYEQYFGPGTRLTVT.

The CDR3 loop is CASSPPETPPYEQYF. The CDR3 DNA follows: TGTGCCAGCTCACCGCCGGAGACCCCCCCCTACGAGCAGTACTTC. The chain combines TRBV18 with TRBJ2-7, with D hard to call. This CDR3 has 15 amino acids. The germline V and J ends were trimmed by 3 bases and 2 bases, with 14 bases remaining between them. Germline V gene sequence: CDR1 KGHSH, CDR2 LQKENI.

The chain couples TRBV18 to TRBJ2-7; D might be TRBD2 (5 bases). Per germline, CDR1 KGHSH and CDR2 LQKENI. The CDR3 is 14 amino acids. Trimming removed 3 bases from V and 3 bases from J, with 12 bases in between. Here the CDR3 reads CASSPGGFYYEQYF. CDR3 nucleotides: TGTGCCAGCTCACCGGGCGGGTTCTACTACGAGCAGTACTTC.